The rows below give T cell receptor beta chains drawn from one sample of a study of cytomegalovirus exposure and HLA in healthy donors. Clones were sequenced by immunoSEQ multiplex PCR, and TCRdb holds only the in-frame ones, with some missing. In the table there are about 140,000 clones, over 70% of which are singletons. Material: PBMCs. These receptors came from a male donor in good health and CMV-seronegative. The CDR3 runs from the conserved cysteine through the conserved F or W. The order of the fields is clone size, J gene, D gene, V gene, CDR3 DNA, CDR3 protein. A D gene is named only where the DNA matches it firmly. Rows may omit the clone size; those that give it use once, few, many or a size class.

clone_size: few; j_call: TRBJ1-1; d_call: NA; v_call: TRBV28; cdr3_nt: TGTGCCAGCAGTTTCCATACTGAAGCTTTCTTT; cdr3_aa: CASSFHTEAFF
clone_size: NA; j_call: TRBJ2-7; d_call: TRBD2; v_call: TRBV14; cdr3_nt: TGTGCCAGCAGCCAAGGGGGGACTAGCGGGAGTGTCTACGAGCAGTACTTC; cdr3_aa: CASSQGGTSGSVYEQYF
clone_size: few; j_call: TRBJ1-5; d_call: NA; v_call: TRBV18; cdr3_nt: TGTGCCAGCTCACCACGGACAGATAATCAGCCCCAGCATTTT; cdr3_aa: CASSPRTDNQPQHF
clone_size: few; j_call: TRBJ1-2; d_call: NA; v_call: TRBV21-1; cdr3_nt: TGTGCCAGCAGCAAATGGCGCGAGGTGTTTAACTATGGCTACACCTTC; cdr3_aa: CASSKWREVFNYGYTF
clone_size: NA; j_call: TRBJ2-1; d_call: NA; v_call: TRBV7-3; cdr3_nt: TGTGCCAGCAGCTTAGAGCCGACTTCTGAGCAGTTCTTC; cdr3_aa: CASSLEPTSEQFF
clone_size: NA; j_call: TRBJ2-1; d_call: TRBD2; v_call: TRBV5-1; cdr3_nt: TGCGCCAGCAGCAGCGGGACTAGCGGTAACAATGAGCAGTTCTTC; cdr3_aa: CASSSGTSGNNEQFF
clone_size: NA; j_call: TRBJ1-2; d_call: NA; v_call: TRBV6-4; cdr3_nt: TGTGCCAGCAGTCCAGGTGTCGGCTATGGCTACACCTTC; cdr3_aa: CASSPGVGYGYTF
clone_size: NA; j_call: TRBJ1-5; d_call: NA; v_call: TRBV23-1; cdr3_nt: TGCACTAGCAGTGGGGACAAGGGGCAACCAAGCAATCAGCCCCAGCATTTT; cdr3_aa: CTSSGDKGQPSNQPQHF
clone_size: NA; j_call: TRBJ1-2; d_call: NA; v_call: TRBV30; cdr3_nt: TGTGCCTGGTTTGGAGGCAACTATGGCTACACCTTC; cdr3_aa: CAWFGGNYGYTF
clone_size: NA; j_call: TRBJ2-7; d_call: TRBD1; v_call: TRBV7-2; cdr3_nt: TGTGCCAGCGGCCGGTCGGGACAGGGCACATACGAGCAGTACTTC; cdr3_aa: CASGRSGQGTYEQYF
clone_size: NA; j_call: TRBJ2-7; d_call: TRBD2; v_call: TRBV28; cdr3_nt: TGTGCCAGCAGTCCGCCGGGACTAGCGTCCTACGAGCAGTACTTC; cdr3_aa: CASSPPGLASYEQYF
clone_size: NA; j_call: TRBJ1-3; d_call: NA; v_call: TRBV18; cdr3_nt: TGTGCCAGCTCACCGGGGCGCGTGGACTCTGGAAACACCATATATTTT; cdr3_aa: CASSPGRVDSGNTIYF
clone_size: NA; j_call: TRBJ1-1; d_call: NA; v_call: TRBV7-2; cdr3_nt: TGTGCCAGCAGCTTCTCTAGCACTGAAGCTTTCTTT; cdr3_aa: CASSFSSTEAFF
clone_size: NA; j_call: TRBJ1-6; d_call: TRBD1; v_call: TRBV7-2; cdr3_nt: TGTGCCAGCAGCCTAGGGACAGATAATTCACCCCTCCACTTT; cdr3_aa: CASSLGTDNSPLHF
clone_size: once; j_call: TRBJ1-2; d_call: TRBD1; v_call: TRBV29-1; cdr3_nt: TGCAGCGTTGGACAGGGGGCGTGGGGCTACACCTTC; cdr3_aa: CSVGQGAWGYTF
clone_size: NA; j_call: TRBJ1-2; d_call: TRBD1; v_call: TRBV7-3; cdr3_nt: TGTGCCAGCAGCTCGCAACCCAATCCACCAGGGGGAAGAGGCTACACCTTC; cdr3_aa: CASSSQPNPPGGRGYTF
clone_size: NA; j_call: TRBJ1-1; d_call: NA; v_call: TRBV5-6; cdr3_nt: TGTGCCAGCAGCTTGGCCGAGGCGTTGAACACTGAAGCTTTCTTT; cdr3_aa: CASSLAEALNTEAFF
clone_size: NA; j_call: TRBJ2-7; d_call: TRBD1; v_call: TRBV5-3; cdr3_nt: TGTGCCAGAAGCTACCGGCCGGGACAGGGCGACCACGAGCAGTACTTC; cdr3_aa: CARSYRPGQGDHEQYF
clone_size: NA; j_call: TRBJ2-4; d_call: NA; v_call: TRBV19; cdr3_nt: TGTGCCAGTAGTATAGCAGGGGGGCGAGCCAAAAACATTCAGTACTTC; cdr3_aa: CASSIAGGRAKNIQYF
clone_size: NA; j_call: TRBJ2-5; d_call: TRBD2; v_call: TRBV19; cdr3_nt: TGTGCCAGTACGGCTAGCGGGGGGCAAGAGACCCAGTACTTC; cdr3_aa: CASTASGGQETQYF
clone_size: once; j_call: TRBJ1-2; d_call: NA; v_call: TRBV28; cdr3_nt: TGTGCCAGCAGTTATCAGGGTTCCTCTGGCTACACCTTC; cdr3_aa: CASSYQGSSGYTF
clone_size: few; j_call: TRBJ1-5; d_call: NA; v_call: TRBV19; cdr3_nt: TGTGCCAGCAAGGGGACTTTCCTTAGGGGCAATCAGCCCCAGCATTTT; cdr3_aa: CASKGTFLRGNQPQHF
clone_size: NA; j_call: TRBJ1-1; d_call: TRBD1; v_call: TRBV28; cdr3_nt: TGTGCCAGCAGTTTACGGGACAGATGGAAGAACACTGAAGCTTTCTTT; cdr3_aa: CASSLRDRWKNTEAFF
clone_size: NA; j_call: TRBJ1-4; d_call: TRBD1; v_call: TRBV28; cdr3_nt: TGTGCCAGCAGTGTCGAGACAGGGAGACGGGAAAAACTGTTTTTT; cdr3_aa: CASSVETGRREKLFF
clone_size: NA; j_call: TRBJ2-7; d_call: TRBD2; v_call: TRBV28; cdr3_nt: TGTGCCAGCAGTTTATATACTAGCGGGAGCACCGAGCAGTACTTC; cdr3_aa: CASSLYTSGSTEQYF
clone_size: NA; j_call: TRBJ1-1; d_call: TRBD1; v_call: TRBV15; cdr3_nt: TGTGCCACCAGCAGGCACAGGGGGTTGAACACTGAAGCTTTCTTT; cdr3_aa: CATSRHRGLNTEAFF
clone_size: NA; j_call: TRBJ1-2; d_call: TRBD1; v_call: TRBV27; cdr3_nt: TGTGCCAGCAGTTTAGGCAGGGGGTATGGCTACACCTTC; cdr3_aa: CASSLGRGYGYTF
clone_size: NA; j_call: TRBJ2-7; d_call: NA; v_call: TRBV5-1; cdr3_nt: TGCGCCAGCAGCCAAGAAGGGGAGGCCTCCTACGAGCAGTACTTC; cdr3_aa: CASSQEGEASYEQYF
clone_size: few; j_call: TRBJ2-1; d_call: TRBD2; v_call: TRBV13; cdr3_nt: TGTGCCAGCAGCCCCGGACTAGCGGGAGGGGTGGCCTACAATGAGCAGTTCTTC; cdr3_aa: CASSPGLAGGVAYNEQFF
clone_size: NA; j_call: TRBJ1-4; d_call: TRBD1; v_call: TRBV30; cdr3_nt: TGTGCGGGGACAGGGAAGGAAAAACTGTTTTTT; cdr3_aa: CAGTGKEKLFF
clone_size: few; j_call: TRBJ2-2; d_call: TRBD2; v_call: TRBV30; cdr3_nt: TGTGCCTGGAGTGTACAAGGGCGGGAGGGCGCCGGGGAGCTGTTTTTT; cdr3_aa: CAWSVQGREGAGELFF